These 26 T cell receptor beta chains share one sample of origin, sequenced in a study of cytomegalovirus exposure and HLA in healthy donors (dated by TCRdb to the late 2010s). Libraries were prepared through the immunoSEQ multiplex PCR assay. The multiplex PCR relied on a mix of 60 forward primers for TCR Vbeta segments and 13 reverse primers for TCR Jbeta segments. TCRdb carries this immuneACCESS record with in-frame sequences only. Its versions omit some clonotypes, under half of them owing to an unresolved V gene in the studies checked, with the rest unexplained. The sample has 100,000 to 140,000 clones on record, approximately 76% of them singletons. The ten largest clonotypes hold approximately 2.2% of the sample. The sample consisted of PBMCs. The origin of the receptors is a young man in good health and CMV-seronegative.

The J gene is TRBJ2-3, the V gene TRBV7-2; 12 bases are a match to TRBD2. The CDR3 runs 17 residues. V dropped 1 base and J dropped 5; count of bases not matched to a gene: 7. CDR1 is SGHTA, CDR2 FQGNSA, per germline. CDR3 DNA sequence: TGTGCCAGCAGCTTAGACCCTAGCGGGGGGGCCAGAGATACGCAGTATTTT. Residues: CASSLDPSGGARDTQYF.

This clone has just one count. V gene TRBV5-8 combines with J gene TRBJ2-7; possibly TRBD1 for D (5 bases). V was pared by 0 bases and J by 5 bases, with 15 bases between. The germline gives CDR1 SGHTS, CDR2 YDEGEE. The CDR3 has 15 residues. In DNA, the CDR3 is TGTGCCAGCAGCTTGGCCGGGCAGGGTGGCGACGAGCAGTACTTC. It codes for CASSLAGQGGDEQYF.

This chain links TRBV6-5 with TRBJ2-5; 11 positions agree with TRBD2. Trimming at V came to 7 bases and at J to 2 bases, leaving 3 bases not matched to a gene. CDR1 and CDR2 from the germline V gene are MNHEY and SVGAGI. The CDR3 consists of 14 residues. CDR3 residues: CASTGTSGQETQYF. The CDR3, as DNA: TGTGCCAGCACCGGGACTAGCGGACAAGAGACCCAGTACTTC.

The rearrangement uses TRBV27 and TRBJ2-5; tentatively, D is TRBD2 (6 bases). Trimming shortened V by 3 bases and J by 5 bases, and 13 bases separated the two germline ends. The length of the CDR3 is 14 residues. Germline V gene data show CDR1 as MNHEY and CDR2 as SMNVEV (reference sequence). The CDR3 region has the DNA TGTGCCAGCAGTTTGGGAGGTATTGGGGAGACCCAGTACTTC. Amino acid sequence: CASSLGGIGETQYF.

Regarding this clone: One junction end does not reproduce the germline sequence, and a read error may be involved. This chain uses TRBV7-9 with TRBJ1-2, with D possibly TRBD1 on 5 matching bases. CDR1 is SEHNR and CDR2 is FQNEAQ in the germline V gene (reference sequence). This CDR3 is built from 13 residues. The CDR3 DNA reads as TGTTCCAGCAGCCCTAAGACAGCTTATGGCTACACCTTC. Its translation is CSSSPKTAYGYTF.

The V gene is TRBV5-1, the J gene TRBJ1-1; 7 bases map to TRBD1. The length of the CDR3 is 13 residues. Germline CDR1 is SGHRS and CDR2 is YFSETQ. V lost 3 bases to trimming and J lost 6 bases; unmatched junction nucleotides: 5. The CDR3 sequence is CASSWQQGSEAFF. The CDR3, as DNA: TGCGCCAGCAGCTGGCAACAGGGGTCTGAAGCTTTCTTT.

The CDR3 DNA follows: TGTGCCAGCAGCTCATTTTCCCCTGGGGCCAACGTCCTGACTTTC. This encodes CASSSFSPGANVLTF. The V and J genes are TRBV7-2 and TRBJ2-6; D not resolved. Looked up from germline, CDR1 is SGHTA and CDR2 is FQGNSA. Trimming stripped 4 bases from V and 2 bases from J, with 9 bases between. The CDR3 sequence is 15 residues long. Full variable domain (rest looked up from reference TRBV7-2 and TRBJ2-6): GAGVSQSPSNKVTEKGKDVELRCDPISGHTALYWYRQSLGQGLEFLIYFQGNSAPDKSGLPSDRFSAERTGGSVSTLTIQRTQQEDSAVYLCASSSFSPGANVLTFGAGSRLTVL.

This clone was recorded only once. V gene TRBV19 combines with J gene TRBJ1-6; D is perhaps TRBD1 (5 bases). Trimming removed 4 bases at V and 6 bases at J, with 13 bases between. The length of the CDR3 is 15 residues. CDR1 is LNHDA and CDR2 is SQIVND in the germline V gene (reference sequence). This CDR3 reads CASSRFDSSNSPLHF. CDR3 sequence (DNA): TGTGCCAGTAGTAGGTTCGACAGTTCTAATTCACCCCTCCACTTT.

The chain combines TRBV10-3 with TRBJ2-3; 11 positions match TRBD2. Germline V gene sequence: CDR1 ENHRY, CDR2 SYGVKD. The CDR3 runs 15 residues. The V segment lost 3 bases and the J segment 6 bases; nucleotides outside the gene matches: 5. The CDR3, as DNA: TGTGCCATCAGTGATAGCGGGGGGGCCCGGGATACGCAGTATTTT. Encoded protein: CAISDSGGARDTQYF.

The rearrangement uses TRBV6-5 and TRBJ1-1; 12 bases are shared with TRBD1. The ends lost 5 bases at V and 5 bases at J; junction bases unmatched: 6. Germline CDR1 is MNHEY and CDR2 is SVGAGI. This CDR3 has 15 amino acids. CDR3 DNA: TGTGCCAGCAGTCCGGGACAGGGGGCGAGGACTGAAGCTTTCTTT. It codes for CASSPGQGARTEAFF.

V is TRBV11-2 and J is TRBJ1-1; D is unclear. Germline V gives CDR1 SGHAT, CDR2 FQNNGV. V lost 5 bases to trimming and J lost 2 bases, with 12 bases between them. The CDR3 consists of 14 residues. DNA for the CDR3: TGTGCCAGCAGCCCCTCGATAGTAAACACTGAAGCTTTCTTT. This codes for CASSPSIVNTEAFF.

The chain has TRBV7-2 and TRBJ2-1; possibly TRBD1 for D (6 bases). CDR1 is SGHTA and CDR2 is FQGNSA in the germline V gene. V dropped 5 bases and J dropped 5 bases, with 10 bases sitting between them. This CDR3 region has 13 residues. CDR3 loop: CASSRNRDNEQFF. The CDR3 DNA is TGTGCCAGCAGCCGAAACAGGGACAATGAGCAGTTCTTC.

The table lists this clone with a count of one. The J gene is TRBJ2-2, the V gene TRBV7-3; the match to TRBD2 covers 11 bases. The germline gives CDR1 SGHTA, CDR2 FQGTGA. CDR3 length equals 16 residues. The ends lost 3 bases at V and 4 bases at J; junction bases unmatched: 4. The CDR3 sequence is CASSFSGGAGTGELFF. The CDR3 region has the DNA TGTGCCAGCAGCTTTAGCGGGGGGGCCGGCACCGGGGAGCTGTTTTTT.

This clone occurred a few times. The chain joins TRBV5-4 to TRBJ1-3; D is possibly TRBD1 (6 bases). Between the trimmed V and J ends, which lost 3 bases and 0 bases, there was a span of 13 bases. Germline V gene data show CDR1 as SGHNT and CDR2 as YYREEE (reference sequence). There are 16 residues in the CDR3. This CDR3 is CASSYGTPRSGNTIYF. The CDR3 DNA follows: TGTGCCAGCAGCTACGGGACACCTCGCTCTGGAAACACCATATATTTT.

The chain is built from TRBV11-2 and TRBJ2-1, with D possibly matching TRBD1 (5 bases). The CDR3 contains 13 residues. Looked up from germline, CDR1 is SGHAT and CDR2 is FQNNGV. Trimming removed 1 base at V and 10 bases at J, with 11 bases between. DNA of the CDR3: TGTGCCAGCAGCTTAGTGCCAGGGCAGGAGCAGTTCTTC. It yields the protein CASSLVPGQEQFF.

The rearrangement uses TRBV10-1 and TRBJ1-2; D gene unclear. This CDR3 is built from 13 residues. Trimming removed 2 bases from V and 5 bases from J, with 9 bases in between. Germline assignment: CDR1 WNHNN and CDR2 SYGVQD (reference sequence). The CDR3 here is CASSERTGYGYTF. CDR3 coding DNA: TGCGCCAGCAGTGAGAGGACGGGGTATGGCTACACCTTC.

The rearrangement uses TRBV7-9 and TRBJ2-2; TRBD1 aligns across 7 bases. The V and J ends lost 6 bases and 5 bases, in that order; junction bases with no gene match: 12. The V gene's germline CDR1 is SEHNR and CDR2 FQNEAQ (reference sequence). CDR3 size: 16 residues. The CDR3 nucleotides read TGTGCCAGCAGGCCTGTAGGGACAGCCTTAACCGGGGAGCTGTTTTTT. Translated, it gives CASRPVGTALTGELFF. Full variable domain (rest looked up from reference TRBV7-9 and TRBJ2-2): DTGVSQNPRHKITKRGQNVTFRCDPISEHNRLYWYRQTLGQGPEFLTYFQNEAQLEKSRLLSDRFSAERPKGSFSTLEIQRTEQGDSAMYLCASRPVGTALTGELFFGEGSRLTVL.

The V gene is TRBV5-6, the J gene TRBJ2-1; 8 bases match TRBD2. This CDR3 region has 13 residues. Germline V gene data show CDR1 as SGHDT and CDR2 as YYEEEE. Trimming removed 0 bases from V and 8 bases from J; junction bases left unmatched: 1. The CDR3 coding sequence is TGTGCCAGCAGCTTGGCTAGCGGGCATGAGCAGTTCTTC. Translation: CASSLASGHEQFF.

The chain couples TRBV9 to TRBJ2-6; 7 bases are shared with TRBD2. The CDR3 has 16 amino acids. V was clipped by 7 bases and J by 0 bases; unmatched bases: 7. Germline V gene lookup returns CDR1 SGDLS and CDR2 YYNGEE. The CDR3 protein is CASGSWGGSGANVLTF. The CDR3 nucleotides read TGTGCCAGCGGTTCATGGGGGGGCTCTGGGGCCAACGTCCTGACTTTC.

The chain carries TRBV9 and TRBJ1-6; D unclear. V lost 0 bases and J 9 bases, leaving 13 bases between the germline ends. This CDR3 comprises 15 residues. Germline CDR1 reads SGDLS; CDR2 reads YYNGEE. CDR3 region: CASSVGVISVSPLHF. CDR3 nucleotide sequence: TGTGCCAGCAGCGTAGGAGTGATCTCCGTTTCACCCCTCCACTTT.

This chain connects TRBV5-4 to TRBJ2-3; 8 bases are shared with TRBD1. The CDR3 is made up of 13 amino acids. J was trimmed by 4 bases and V by 6 bases; bases with no gene match: 4. In germline, CDR1 is SGHNT, CDR2 YYREEE (reference sequence). The CDR3, as DNA: TGTGCCAGCACTCAGGGGGCTGCAGATACGCAGTATTTT. Translation gives CASTQGAADTQYF. Full variable domain (rest looked up from reference TRBV5-4 and TRBJ2-3): ETGVTQSPTHLIKTRGQQVTLRCSSQSGHNTVSWYQQALGQGPQFIFQYYREEENGRGNFPPRFSGLQFPNYSSELNVNALELDDSALYLCASTQGAADTQYFGPGTRLTVL.

The genes are TRBV19 and TRBJ2-3; D perhaps matches TRBD2 (5 bases). This CDR3 contains 13 residues. The germline V and J ends were trimmed by 8 bases and 2 bases, with 11 bases remaining between them. Germline V gene sequence: CDR1 LNHDA, CDR2 SQIVND (reference sequence). In DNA, the CDR3 is TGTGCCAGTGGGCCGGGGTTCACAGATACGCAGTATTTT. Protein sequence: CASGPGFTDTQYF. Full variable domain (rest looked up from reference TRBV19 and TRBJ2-3): DGGITQSPKYLFRKEGQNVTLSCEQNLNHDAMYWYRQDPGQGLRLIYYSQIVNDFQKGDIAEGYSVSREKKESFPLTVTSAQKNPTAFYLCASGPGFTDTQYFGPGTRLTVL.

The chain couples TRBV6-6 to TRBJ2-5; TRBD2 matches at 8 bases. Germline V lookup: CDR1 MNHNY, CDR2 SVGAGI (reference sequence). V gave up 7 bases and J gave up 5 bases; unmatched junction bases: 9. The CDR3 contains 14 residues. The DNA of the CDR3 is TGTGCCAGCAAGCGGGAGCCCAAATCGGAGACCCAGTACTTC. As protein: CASKREPKSETQYF.

This clone was detected only once. In DNA form, the CDR3 reads TGTGCCAGCAGTGTACGTCCGGGGGGCGGCCAGCCCCAGCATTTT. Its protein product is CASSVRPGGGQPQHF. The chain links TRBV6-5 to TRBJ1-5; a weak D match, TRBD1 (6 bases). The germline CDR1 and CDR2 sequences are MNHEY and SVGAGI. The length of the CDR3 is 15 residues. Trimming removed 5 bases from V and 7 bases from J, with 18 bases in between.

CDR3 sequence (DNA): TGTGCCAGCGAGGGGGCAGGAACCGGGGAGCTGTTTTTT. Translated, it gives CASEGAGTGELFF. This chain connects TRBV2 to TRBJ2-2; TRBD1 matches 7 bases. The length of the CDR3 is 13 residues. V trimming: 8 bases; J trimming: 5 bases; junction bases outside the gene matches: 5. Germline CDR1 and CDR2: SNHLY and FYNNEI. Using reference TRBV2 and TRBJ2-2 for the parts outside the CDR3, the full variable domain is EPEVTQTPSHQVTQMGQEVILRCVPISNHLYFYWYRQILGQKVEFLVSFYNNEISEKSEIFDDQFSVERPDGSNFTLKIRSTKLEDSAMYFCASEGAGTGELFFGEGSRLTVL.

This clone was counted once. This sample also contains other DNA sequences that code for the same CDR3. The chain joins TRBV5-6 to TRBJ1-2; 8 nucleotides line up with TRBD1. The CDR3 has 15 amino acids. Germline V gene data show CDR1 as SGHDT and CDR2 as YYEEEE. With 1 base clipped from V and 0 bases from J, the junction kept 2 bases outside the gene matches. The CDR3 loop is CASSLYRGSNYGYTF. In nucleotides, the CDR3 is TGTGCCAGCAGCTTGTACAGGGGGTCTAACTATGGCTACACCTTC.